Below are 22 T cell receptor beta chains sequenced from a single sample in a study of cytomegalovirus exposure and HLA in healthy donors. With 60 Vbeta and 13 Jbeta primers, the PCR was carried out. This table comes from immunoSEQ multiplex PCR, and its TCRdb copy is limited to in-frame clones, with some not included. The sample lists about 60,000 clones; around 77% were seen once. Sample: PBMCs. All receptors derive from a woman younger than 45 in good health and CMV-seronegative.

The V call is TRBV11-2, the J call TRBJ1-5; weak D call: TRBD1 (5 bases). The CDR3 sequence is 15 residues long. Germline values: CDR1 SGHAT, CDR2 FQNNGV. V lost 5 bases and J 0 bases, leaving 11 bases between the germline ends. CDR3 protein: CASSAQGYSNQPQHF. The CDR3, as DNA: TGTGCCAGCAGCGCGCAGGGATATAGCAATCAGCCCCAGCATTTT.

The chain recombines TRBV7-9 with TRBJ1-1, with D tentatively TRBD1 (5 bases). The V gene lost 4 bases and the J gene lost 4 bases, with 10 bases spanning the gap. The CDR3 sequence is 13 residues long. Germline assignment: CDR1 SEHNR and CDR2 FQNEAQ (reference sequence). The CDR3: CASSYTGVTEAFF. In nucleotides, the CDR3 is TGTGCCAGCAGCTATACGGGGGTCACTGAAGCTTTCTTT. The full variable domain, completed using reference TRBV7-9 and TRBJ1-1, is DTGVSQNPRHKITKRGQNVTFRCDPISEHNRLYWYRQTLGQGPEFLTYFQNEAQLEKSRLLSDRFSAERPKGSFSTLEIQRTEQGDSAMYLCASSYTGVTEAFFGQGTRLTVV.

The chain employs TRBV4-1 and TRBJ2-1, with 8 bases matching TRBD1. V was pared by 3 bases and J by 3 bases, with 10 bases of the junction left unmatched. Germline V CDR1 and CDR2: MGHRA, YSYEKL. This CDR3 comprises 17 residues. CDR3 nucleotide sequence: TGCGCCAGCAGCCATCAAACCAGGGGGCCCCTCTACAATGAGCAGTTCTTC. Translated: CASSHQTRGPLYNEQFF.

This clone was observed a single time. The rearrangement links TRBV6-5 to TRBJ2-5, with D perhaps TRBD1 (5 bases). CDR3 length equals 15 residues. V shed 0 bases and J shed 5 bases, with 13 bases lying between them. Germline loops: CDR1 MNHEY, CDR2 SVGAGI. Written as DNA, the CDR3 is TGTGCCAGCAGTTACTCGTTGGGGTCAGGGGAGACCCAGTACTTC. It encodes CASSYSLGSGETQYF.

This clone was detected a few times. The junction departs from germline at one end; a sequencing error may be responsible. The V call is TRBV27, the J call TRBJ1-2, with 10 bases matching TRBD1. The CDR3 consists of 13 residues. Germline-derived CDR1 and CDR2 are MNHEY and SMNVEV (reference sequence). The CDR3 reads CAGTGVLSYGYTF. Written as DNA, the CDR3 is TGCGCGGGGACAGGGGTCCTATCCTATGGCTACACCTTC.

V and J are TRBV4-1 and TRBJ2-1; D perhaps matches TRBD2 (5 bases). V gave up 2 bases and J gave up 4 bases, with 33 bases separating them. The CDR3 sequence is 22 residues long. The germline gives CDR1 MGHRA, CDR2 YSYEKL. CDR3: CASSQIAVQMGYSALQYNEQFF. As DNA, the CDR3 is TGCGCCAGCAGCCAAATCGCAGTCCAAATGGGGTATAGCGCTCTGCAGTACAATGAGCAGTTCTTC.

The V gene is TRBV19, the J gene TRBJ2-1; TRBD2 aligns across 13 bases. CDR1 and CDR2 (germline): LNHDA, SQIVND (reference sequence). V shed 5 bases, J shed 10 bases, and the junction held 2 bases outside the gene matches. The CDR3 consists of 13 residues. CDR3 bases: TGTGCCAGTAGTCGGGGACTAGCGGGAGAGCAGTTCTTC. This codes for CASSRGLAGEQFF.

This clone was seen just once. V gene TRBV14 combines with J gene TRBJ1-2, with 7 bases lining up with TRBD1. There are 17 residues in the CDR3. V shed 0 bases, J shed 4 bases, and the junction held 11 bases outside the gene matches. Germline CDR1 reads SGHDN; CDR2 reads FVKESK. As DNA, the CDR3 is TGTGCCAGCAGCCAAGATTTTGCAGGGGGTCTCGTCTATGGCTACACCTTC. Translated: CASSQDFAGGLVYGYTF.

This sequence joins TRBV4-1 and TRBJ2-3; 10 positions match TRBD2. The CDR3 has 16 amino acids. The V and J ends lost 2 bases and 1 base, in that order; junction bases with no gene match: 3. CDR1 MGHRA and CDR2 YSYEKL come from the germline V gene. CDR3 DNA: TGCGCCAGCAGCCAATCGCTAGCGGGGGGCACAGATACGCAGTATTTT. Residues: CASSQSLAGGTDTQYF.

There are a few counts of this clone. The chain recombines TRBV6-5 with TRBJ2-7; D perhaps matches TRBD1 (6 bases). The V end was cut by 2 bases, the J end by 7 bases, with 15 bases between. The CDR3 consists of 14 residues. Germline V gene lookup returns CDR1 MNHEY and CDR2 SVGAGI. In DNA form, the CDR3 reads TGTGCCAGCAGTTACGGACAGAACCAAGGGGAGCAGTACTTC. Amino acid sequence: CASSYGQNQGEQYF.

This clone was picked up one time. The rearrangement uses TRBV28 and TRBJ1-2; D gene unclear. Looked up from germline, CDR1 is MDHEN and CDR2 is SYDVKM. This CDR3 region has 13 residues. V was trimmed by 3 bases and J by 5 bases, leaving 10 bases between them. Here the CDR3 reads CASSFRGPYGYTF. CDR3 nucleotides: TGTGCCAGCAGTTTCCGAGGGCCGTATGGCTACACCTTC.

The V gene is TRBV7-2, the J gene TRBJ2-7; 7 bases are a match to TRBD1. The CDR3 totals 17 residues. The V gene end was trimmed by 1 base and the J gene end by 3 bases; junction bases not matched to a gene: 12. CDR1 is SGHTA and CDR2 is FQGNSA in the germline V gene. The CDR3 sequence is CASSLEGDSSWGYEQYF. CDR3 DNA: TGTGCCAGCAGCTTAGAAGGGGACAGCTCATGGGGCTACGAGCAGTACTTC.

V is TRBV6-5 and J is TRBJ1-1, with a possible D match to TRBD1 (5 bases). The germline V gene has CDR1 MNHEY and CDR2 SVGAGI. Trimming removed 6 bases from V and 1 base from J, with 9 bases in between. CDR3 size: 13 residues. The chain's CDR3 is CASRRTGNTEAFF. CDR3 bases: TGTGCCAGCAGACGTACAGGGAACACTGAAGCTTTCTTT.

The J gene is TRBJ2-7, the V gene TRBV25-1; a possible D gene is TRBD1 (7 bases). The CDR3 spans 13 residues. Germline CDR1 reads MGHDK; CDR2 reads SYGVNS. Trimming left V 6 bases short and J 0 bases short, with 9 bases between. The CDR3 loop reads CASREGASYEQYF. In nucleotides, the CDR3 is TGTGCCAGCAGGGAGGGGGCCTCCTACGAGCAGTACTTC.

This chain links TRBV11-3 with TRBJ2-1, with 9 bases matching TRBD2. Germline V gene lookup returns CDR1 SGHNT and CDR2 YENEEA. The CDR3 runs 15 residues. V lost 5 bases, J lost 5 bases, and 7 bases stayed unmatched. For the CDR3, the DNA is TGTGCCAGCAGCCCCCAAGCGGGAGGAAACAATGAGCAGTTCTTC. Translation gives CASSPQAGGNNEQFF.

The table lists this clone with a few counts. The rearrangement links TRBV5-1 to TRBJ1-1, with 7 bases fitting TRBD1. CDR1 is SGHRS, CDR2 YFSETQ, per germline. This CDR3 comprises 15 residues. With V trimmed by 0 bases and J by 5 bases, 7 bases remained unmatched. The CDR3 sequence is CASSLGGQRVTEAFF. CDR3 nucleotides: TGCGCCAGCAGCTTGGGGGGACAGCGGGTAACTGAAGCTTTCTTT.

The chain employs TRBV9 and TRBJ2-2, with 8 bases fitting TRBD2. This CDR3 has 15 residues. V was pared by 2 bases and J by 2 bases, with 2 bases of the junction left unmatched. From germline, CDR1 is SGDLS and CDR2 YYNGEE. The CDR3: CASSVSGDNTGELFF. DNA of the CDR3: TGTGCCAGCAGCGTTAGCGGGGATAACACCGGGGAGCTGTTTTTT.

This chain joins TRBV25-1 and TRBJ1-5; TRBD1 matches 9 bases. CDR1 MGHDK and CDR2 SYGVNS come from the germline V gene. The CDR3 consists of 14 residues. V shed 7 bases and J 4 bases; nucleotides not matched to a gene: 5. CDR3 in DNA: TGTGCCAGCACGGGACAGGGCCCGAATCAGCCCCAGCATTTT. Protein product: CASTGQGPNQPQHF.

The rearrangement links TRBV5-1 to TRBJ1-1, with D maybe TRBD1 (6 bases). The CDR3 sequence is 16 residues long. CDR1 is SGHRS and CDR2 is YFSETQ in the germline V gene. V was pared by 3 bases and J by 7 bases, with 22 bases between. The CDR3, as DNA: TGCGCCAGCAGCTCGACAGGCGGGGGCGACCGCGGTGAAGCTTTCTTT. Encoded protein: CASSSTGGGDRGEAFF.

CDR3 sequence (DNA): TGTGCCAGCAGGAGACAGGGTTACACTGAAGCTTTCTTT. Amino acid sequence: CASRRQGYTEAFF. The V gene is TRBV6-5, the J gene TRBJ1-1, with 7 bases matching TRBD1. CDR1 is MNHEY and CDR2 is SVGAGI in the germline V gene. This CDR3 is built from 13 residues. With V trimmed by 6 bases and J by 3 bases, 4 bases remained unmatched.

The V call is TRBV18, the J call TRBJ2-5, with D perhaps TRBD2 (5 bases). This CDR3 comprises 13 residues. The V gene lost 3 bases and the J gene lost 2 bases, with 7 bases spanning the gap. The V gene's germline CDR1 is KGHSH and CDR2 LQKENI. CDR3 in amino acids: CASSPGIQETQYF. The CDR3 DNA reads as TGTGCCAGCTCACCCGGGATTCAAGAGACCCAGTACTTC.

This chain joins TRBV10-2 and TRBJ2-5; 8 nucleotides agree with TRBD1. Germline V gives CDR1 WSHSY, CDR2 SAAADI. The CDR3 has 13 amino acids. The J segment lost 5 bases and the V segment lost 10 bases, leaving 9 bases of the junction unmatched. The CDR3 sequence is CAIARGPGETQYF. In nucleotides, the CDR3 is TGCGCCATTGCCAGGGGGCCTGGGGAGACCCAGTACTTC.